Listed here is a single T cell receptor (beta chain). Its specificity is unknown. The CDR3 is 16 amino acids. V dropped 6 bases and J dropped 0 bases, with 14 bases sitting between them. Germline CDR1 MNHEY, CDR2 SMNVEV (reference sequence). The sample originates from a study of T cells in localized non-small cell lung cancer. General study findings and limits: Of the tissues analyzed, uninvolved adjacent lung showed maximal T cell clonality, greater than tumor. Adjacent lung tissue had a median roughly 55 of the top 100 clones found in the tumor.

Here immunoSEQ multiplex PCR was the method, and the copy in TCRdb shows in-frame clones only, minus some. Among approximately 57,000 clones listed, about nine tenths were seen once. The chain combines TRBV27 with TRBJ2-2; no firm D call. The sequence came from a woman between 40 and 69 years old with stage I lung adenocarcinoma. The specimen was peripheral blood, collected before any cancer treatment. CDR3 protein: CASSPALGTNTGELFF. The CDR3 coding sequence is TGTGCCAGCAGCCCCGCCCTGGGGACGAACACCGGGGAGCTGTTTTTT.